This entry describes one T cell receptor (beta chain). Treatment: some 19 received Ad26.COV2.S at low or high dose, single or two shots; roughly 5 received placebo; per-sample allocation not given. Sampling took place 63 days after the first vaccine or placebo injection. Boston hosted the donor, who was an adult aged 18-55 years. These data come from a study of Ad26.COV2.S vaccination and SARS-CoV-2 variants. Whole-study context: Within the COV1001 Ad26.COV2.S trial arm, the donor was enrolled. Intramuscular Ad26.COV2.S doses were given once or twice, 56 days apart.

TCRdb's copy holds only in-frame clones and misses some; the assay was immunoSEQ multiplex PCR. The sample has some 340,000 clones, 85% seen once. CDR1 and CDR2 from the germline V gene are MDHEN and SYDVKM. Trimming shortened V by 3 bases and J by 1 base, and 12 bases separated the two germline ends. This CDR3 spans 15 amino acids. The V and J genes are TRBV28 and TRBJ1-1; weak D call: TRBD1 (6 bases). The source is a person between 18 and 65 years old who received the Ad26.COV2.S COVID-19 vaccine or a placebo. Specimen: peripheral blood, collected in a trial of Ad26.COV2.S vaccine versus placebo. CDR3 amino acids: CASSFGGARNTEAFF. The CDR3 coding sequence is TGTGCCAGCAGTTTCGGGGGGGCGAGGAACACTGAAGCTTTCTTT.